These 10 T cell receptor beta chains originate from one sample sequenced in a study of T cells in Graves' hyperthyroidism and ophthalmopathy (dated by TCRdb to about 2019). The library was obtained by multiplex PCR. Sequencing was carried out with an Illumina HiSeq 2000. TCR beta CDR3 regions were amplified from RNA transcripts. A first-round RT-PCR of the TCR CDR3 used the HTBI primer set with the Qiagen OneStep RT-PCR kit. TCRdb applied fastp at Q25 and MiXCR to the public reads, then kept only in-frame beta chains. Entries that share a CDR3 protein sequence are merged under the most common genes and DNA. This sample holds hundreds of thousands of distinct CDR3 sequences; roughly 24% were observed only once. The top ten constitute approximately 11% of the sample. Sequenced sample: blood. These receptors were obtained from a woman in her twenties or thirties with Graves' ophthalmopathy.

This clonotype was observed at least ten times. This sequence joins TRBV28 and TRBJ2-7; 10 bases align to TRBD2. Germline trimming cut 9 bases from V and 2 bases from J; bases unmatched to any gene: 10. Germline CDR1 reads MDHEN; CDR2 reads SYDVKM. The CDR3 extends over 15 amino acids. CDR3 in amino acids: CASTPSSGGPYEQYF. The CDR3 DNA follows: TGTGCCAGTACGCCTAGTAGCGGGGGGCCCTACGAGCAGTACTTC. Combining the CDR3 with reference TRBV28 and TRBJ2-7 gives the whole variable domain DVKVTQSSRYLVKRTGEKVFLECVQDMDHENMFWYRQDPGLGLRLIYFSYDVKMKEKGDIPEGYSVSREKKERFSLILESASTNQTSMYLCASTPSSGGPYEQYFGPGTRLTVT.

This clonotype was seen at least ten times. The J gene is TRBJ2-7, the V gene TRBV29-1, with D perhaps given as TRBD1 or TRBD2 (6 bases each). The CDR3 has 16 residues. CDR1 and CDR2 from the germline V gene are SQVTM and ANQGSEA. The V end lost 3 bases, the J end lost 6 bases, and 24 bases lay between the germline ends. The CDR3 DNA sequence: TGCAGCGTTGAGAAGGCACGGGGGCCCACGGTCGGCGAGCAGTACTTC. This translates into CSVEKARGPTVGEQYF.

This clonotype has ten or more counts. The chain uses TRBV6-1 and TRBJ2-6; D not resolved. CDR1 MNHNS and CDR2 SASEGT come from the germline V gene. V lost 6 bases and J 1 base, leaving 4 bases between the germline ends. CDR3 length: 13 residues. The chain's CDR3 is CASRESGANVLTF. The CDR3 bases are TGTGCCAGCAGGGAGTCTGGGGCCAACGTCCTGACTTTC.

This clonotype was seen more than once but under ten times. The genes are TRBV6-1 and TRBJ1-2, with D tentatively TRBD1 (5 bases). Per the germline V gene, CDR1 is MNHNS and CDR2 is SASEGT. The CDR3 is made up of 14 amino acids. Trimming removed 5 bases at V and 3 bases at J, with 13 bases between. The CDR3 region is CASSRGEGHYGYTF. The CDR3 nucleotides read TGTGCCAGCAGTAGAGGGGAGGGGCACTATGGCTACACCTTC.

This clonotype was counted at least ten times. J is TRBJ2-7 and V is TRBV29-1; TRBD2 matches at 11 bases. The CDR3 is made up of 16 amino acids. Germline V lookup: CDR1 SQVTM, CDR2 ANQGSEA. V shed 7 bases, J shed 0 bases, and the junction held 11 bases outside the gene matches. This CDR3 is CSAGLAGKTSSYEQYF. The CDR3 DNA reads as TGCAGCGCCGGACTAGCGGGTAAAACATCCTCCTACGAGCAGTACTTC.

This clonotype was counted between two and nine times. This sequence joins TRBV6-1 and TRBJ2-4; D remains unclear. V gave up 3 bases and J gave up 0 bases, with 6 bases separating them. Per the germline V gene, CDR1 is MNHNS and CDR2 is SASEGT. The CDR3 runs 14 residues. The CDR3 protein is CASSDGIAKNIQYF. The CDR3 bases are TGTGCCAGCAGTGACGGCATAGCCAAAAACATTCAGTACTTC.

This clonotype has a count of ten or more. V and J are TRBV11-1 and TRBJ1-1; D call uncertain. Germline lookup yields CDR1 SGHAT and CDR2 FQDESV (reference sequence). Trimming took 6 bases from V and 1 from J, leaving 18 bases between them. CDR3 length: 16 residues. The CDR3 loop is CASRRDFTTRNTEAFF. Here the CDR3 DNA reads TGTGCCAGCAGACGGGATTTCACAACGCGGAACACTGAAGCTTTCTTT.

This clonotype was seen ten or more times. V is TRBV9 and J is TRBJ1-1; 7 positions agree with TRBD1. The length of the CDR3 is 14 residues. Germline V lookup: CDR1 SGDLS, CDR2 YYNGEE. The ends lost 2 bases at V and 1 base at J; junction bases unmatched: 2. CDR3 nucleotide sequence: TGTGCCAGCAGCGTCCGACAGGGGAACACTGAAGCTTTCTTT. This gives the protein CASSVRQGNTEAFF.

The chain couples TRBV11-2 to TRBJ2-2; TRBD2 matches 8 bases. CDR3 length equals 18 residues. Germline assignment: CDR1 SGHAT and CDR2 FQNNGV. V was clipped by 2 bases and J by 7 bases; unmatched bases: 15. This chain's CDR3 is CASSLLAAGGGEYGELFF. For the CDR3, the DNA is TGTGCCAGCAGCTTACTAGCGGCGGGGGGCGGTGAATACGGGGAGCTGTTTTTT.

In its sample, this clonotype was seen a few times. The rearrangement uses TRBV12-3 or TRBV12-4 and TRBJ1-1; D is possibly TRBD1 (5 bases). The CDR3 consists of 16 residues. V gave up 7 bases and J gave up 0 bases, with 18 bases separating them. The CDR3 DNA sequence: TGTGCCAGCACCCCCGGGGCAGGGAGGATGAACACTGAAGCTTTCTTT. Amino acids: CASTPGAGRMNTEAFF.